The table lists the clone carrying this TCR beta chain with many counts. The antigen remains undetermined. TCR beta CDR3 sequences were amplified from RNA transcripts. TCR CDR3 regions were first amplified by RT-PCR with HTBI primers. TCRdb re-analysed the multiplex PCR reads in MiXCR, keeping a single row per CDR3 protein. The sample has 600,000 or so distinct CDR3 sequences, under 20% seen once. The sample originates from a study of T cells in Graves' hyperthyroidism and ophthalmopathy. Study-wide results and caveats: Most thyroid-expanded clonotypes above 0.001 were also found in blood. Ophthalmopathy was predicted by the model a median of about six months ahead of onset.

With 4 bases clipped from V and 9 bases from J, the junction kept 3 bases outside the gene matches. The germline gives CDR1 SGHTA, CDR2 FQGNSA. This CDR3 has 13 amino acids. Patients between 18 and 65 years old had hyperthyroidism, newly diagnosed and lasting under 2 months. The authors obtained PBMCs from roughly 9.7 ml of fresh peripheral blood. The sample was blood. The clonotype was recovered from a woman between 25 and 40 years old with Graves' hyperthyroidism. The chain links TRBV7-2 to TRBJ2-1, with 10 nucleotides matching TRBD2. The CDR3 loop is CASSSRLAGEQFF. The CDR3 region has the DNA TGTGCCAGCAGCTCCAGACTAGCGGGTGAGCAGTTCTTC.